This TCR beta chain was sequenced in a study of TIL therapy for anti-PD-1-resistant metastatic lung cancer (dated by TCRdb to the early 2020s). At the level of the whole study: Tumors were harvested prior to any PD-1/PD-L1 blockade, after which nivolumab was administered to patients, and lymphodepletion, expanded TIL infusion and IL-2 were given to patients who progressed. A median age of around 56 years (range about 35-85) and a median tumor PD-L1 proportion score of more than 5% were recorded among enrolled patients. The cohort was composed predominantly of lung adenocarcinoma, with four EGFR-mutant and two ALK-rearranged tumors included, and half of patients were identified as current or former smokers. A median non-synonymous tumor mutation burden of around 1.4 mutations per megabase was determined across the cohort by whole-exome sequencing. Clonotypes were tracked across tumor, expanded TIL product and serial blood samples by T cell receptor beta sequencing of tumor and peripheral blood.

According to the study, the label for this sample's time point signals: pre-treatment sample, taken before nivolumab and TIL therapy. Adults with stage 4 NSCLC were enrolled from October 2017 to early 2020 in a dual-center phase I trial. The samples were drawn from an open-label, single-arm phase I trial testing tumor-infiltrating lymphocyte therapy combined with nivolumab in advanced non-small cell lung cancer. Blood mononuclear cells were isolated from EDTA tubes by Ficoll gradient and were snap-frozen as pellets, and DNA was extracted with a Qiagen mini-prep kit. The table lists this clone with a count of one. Its antigen is unknown. Base qualities are not provided; no much larger clone lies one nucleotide away. Broad study findings and their caveats: The study protocol defined all tumor marker inferences as exploratory. Infused TIL clonotypes partially replaced the baseline peripheral repertoire then decayed over months, with no apparent association between persistence and response. Generalizability was limited because the cohort was highly selected, with more treatment-naive, never-smoker and oncogene-addicted patients included than is typical.

The CDR3 covers 21 residues, taking in both the cysteine and the valine. CDR3 DNA only is kept here, 63 bases in frame from base 1. TCR beta CDR3 regions were amplified from genomic DNA with the immunoSEQ v3 hsTCRB kit using bias-controlled multiplex PCR. TCR libraries were sequenced on an Illumina NextSeq 500 to approximately 2 million read pairs for survey level or 5-6 million for deep level. For the original study's pipeline: V, D and J genes were assigned, non-productive sequences were removed, and clonality was reported by immunoSEQ Analyzer software. Repertoires were compared using productive Simpson clonality and Morisita overlap index of productive TRB rearrangements between infused TIL and blood. For each clone in blood, the absolute clonotype count was estimated by multiplying the lymphocyte count by the CD3+ fraction and by the clone's productive frequency. Here the immuneACCESS table is served through TCRdb, limited to in-frame sequences with V and J called. Missing clones are a known gap in these copies; in checked studies unresolved V genes cover under half, and the rest lacks a known reason. The V and J calls and clone size are taken from that table; D and trimming were inferred from the DNA. Here the sample has roughly 15,000 clones; around 86% occur a single time. The ten largest clones take up more than 0.8% of the sample.

The source of this sequence is a person between 30 and 80 years old with non-small cell lung cancer. The starting material was blood, obtained at baseline. The V gene is TRBV21-1 and the J gene is TRBJ2-7; the table calls TRBD2, which could not be checked here. TRBV21-1 is deemed a pseudogene. The encoded CDR3 is CASRDSGVAGGLTTLGYEQYV. The nucleotide sequence reads TGTGCCAGCAGAGACTCGGGGGTAGCGGGAGGGTTAACCACCTTGGGGTACGAGCAGTACGTC.